The rows below give T cell receptor beta chains drawn from one sample of a study of Graves' ophthalmopathy and Graves' hyperthyroidism. TCRdb reanalysed the multiplex PCR reads using MiXCR and keeps one entry per CDR3 protein. The table shows a few hundred thousand distinct CDR3 sequences, with about 16% occurring only once. Sample: peripheral blood. The receptors here all came from a woman aged 18 to 35 with stable Graves' hyperthyroidism. The CDR3 runs from the conserved cysteine through the conserved F or W. Each record gives: CDR3 protein, CDR3 DNA, D gene, clone size, J gene, V gene. D genes are given only for firm matches. Size is omitted from some rows. Given values are once, few, many or a class for expanded clones.

CDR3 protein: CASSLRPGELTEAFF
CDR3 DNA: TGTGCCAGCAGTCTCCGCCCGGGGGAGTTGACTGAAGCTTTCTTT
D gene: .
clone size: .
J gene: TRBJ1-1
V gene: TRBV27

CDR3 protein: CASSLEGTGTSYEQYF
CDR3 DNA: TGCGCCAGCAGCCTCGAGGGGACAGGGACCTCCTACGAGCAGTACTTC
D gene: TRBD1
clone size: many
J gene: TRBJ2-7
V gene: TRBV5-1

CDR3 protein: CAIGGDREYQPQHF
CDR3 DNA: TGTGCCATTGGGGGGGACAGGGAATATCAGCCCCAGCATTTT
D gene: TRBD1
clone size: many
J gene: TRBJ1-5
V gene: TRBV6-1

CDR3 protein: CASSQEGWDATGIDGYTF
CDR3 DNA: TGCGCCAGCAGCCAAGAGGGTTGGGATGCTACAGGGATTGATGGCTACACCTTC
D gene: .
clone size: many
J gene: TRBJ1-2
V gene: TRBV4-1

CDR3 protein: CAISESGGRSEAFF
CDR3 DNA: TGTGCCATCAGTGAGTCTGGGGGGCGGAGTGAAGCTTTCTTT
D gene: .
clone size: .
J gene: TRBJ1-1
V gene: TRBV10-3

CDR3 protein: CASSLGDRVRQPQHF
CDR3 DNA: TGTGCCAGCAGCTTAGGGGACAGAGTTCGTCAGCCCCAGCATTTT
D gene: TRBD1
clone size: many
J gene: TRBJ1-5
V gene: TRBV7-9

CDR3 protein: CASSLHQYEQYF
CDR3 DNA: TGTGCCAGCAGCTTACACCAATACGAGCAGTACTTC
D gene: .
clone size: many
J gene: TRBJ2-7
V gene: TRBV6-5

CDR3 protein: CASSLRGGETQYF
CDR3 DNA: TGTGCCAGCAGTTTAAGGGGGGGAGAGACCCAGTACTTC
D gene: .
clone size: many
J gene: TRBJ2-5
V gene: TRBV12-3/TRBV12-4

CDR3 protein: CSASKGASGGVETKYF
CDR3 DNA: TGCAGTGCTAGTAAAGGTGCTAGCGGGGGGGTGGAGACCAAGTACTTC
D gene: TRBD2
clone size: few
J gene: TRBJ2-5
V gene: TRBV20-1

CDR3 protein: CASSEGQDYEQYF
CDR3 DNA: TGTGCCAGCAGTGAGGGGCAGGACTACGAGCAGTACTTC
D gene: .
clone size: many
J gene: TRBJ2-7
V gene: TRBV6-1

CDR3 protein: CASSIDRVVFTF
CDR3 DNA: TGTGCCAGTAGTATAGACAGGGTCGTTTTCACCTTC
D gene: .
clone size: few
J gene: TRBJ1-2
V gene: TRBV19

CDR3 protein: CSALDAGGDEQYF
CDR3 DNA: TGCAGCGCGCTCGACGCGGGGGGGGATGAGCAGTACTTC
D gene: TRBD2
clone size: many
J gene: TRBJ2-7
V gene: TRBV20-1

CDR3 protein: CASSNSGNTEAFF
CDR3 DNA: TGTGCCAGCAGTAATTCCGGGAACACTGAAGCTTTCTTT
D gene: .
clone size: many
J gene: TRBJ1-1
V gene: TRBV6-2/TRBV6-3

CDR3 protein: CASSFSASPGTQYF
CDR3 DNA: TGTGCCAGCAGCTTCTCAGCGAGTCCCGGGACCCAGTACTTC
D gene: .
clone size: many
J gene: TRBJ2-5
V gene: TRBV7-2